These T cell receptor beta chains were read from a single sample in a study of spatial heterogeneity in lung cancer. From the 5' RACE reads, TCRdb called clonotypes with MiXCR, one entry per CDR3 protein. The table shows some 10,000 distinct CDR3 sequences, with about 6% occurring only once. Sequences were derived from lung tumor tissue, sampled at surgery. These receptors all come from a male donor with early-stage non-small cell lung cancer. The CDR3 runs from the conserved cysteine through the conserved F or W. The D gene is left open where the match is weak. A clone size is listed for some rows: how often the clone was seen (once, few, many), or a class if it is expanded.

>.|11|TRBJ1-1|TRBV7-9|.
CASGLNTEAFF
TGTGCCAGCGGGCTGAACACTGAAGCTTTCTTT
>.|12|TRBJ2-7|TRBV18|.
CASSRTSYEQYF
TGTGCCAGCTCTCGGACAAGCTACGAGCAGTACTTC
>.|15|TRBJ2-1|TRBV7-9|many
CASSLGGQEYNEQFF
TGTGCCAGCAGCTTAGGGGGCCAGGAGTACAATGAGCAGTTCTTC
>TRBD1|14|TRBJ1-2|TRBV27|many
CASSTFRGNYGYTF
TGTGCCAGCAGTACATTCAGGGGGAATTATGGCTACACCTTC
>TRBD2|13|TRBJ2-1|TRBV20-1|medium-sized
CSATSGIYNEQFF
TGCAGTGCTACGAGCGGGATCTACAATGAGCAGTTCTTC
>.|14|TRBJ1-2|TRBV30|many
CAWNRALKAYGYTF
TGTGCCTGGAACAGGGCGTTAAAGGCCTATGGCTACACCTTC
>.|13|TRBJ1-2|TRBV12-3/TRBV12-4|many
CASSSSTGYGYTF
TGTGCCAGCAGTTCCTCCACAGGGTATGGCTACACCTTC
>TRBD1|15|TRBJ2-3|TRBV6-1|many
CASRIGQGGTDTQYF
TGTGCCAGCAGGATCGGACAGGGAGGTACAGATACGCAGTATTTT
>.|15|TRBJ1-1|TRBV18|many
CASSPLRGGEAEAFF
TGTGCCAGCTCACCACTAAGGGGCGGAGAAGCTGAAGCTTTCTTT
>.|14|TRBJ1-2|TRBV28|many
CASSFGYRNYGYTF
TGTGCCAGCAGTTTTGGCTATAGGAACTATGGCTACACCTTC
>.|14|TRBJ2-1|TRBV6-2/TRBV6-3|many
CASNRPSVANEQFF
TGTGCCAGCAACAGGCCTAGCGTGGCCAATGAGCAGTTCTTC
>.|13|TRBJ2-2|TRBV5-1|many
CASSQGTPGELFF
TGCGCCAGCAGCCAAGGGACCCCCGGGGAGCTGTTTTTT
>.|15|TRBJ1-1|TRBV20-1|many
CSARVFMERNTEAFF
TGCAGTGCTAGAGTATTTATGGAAAGAAACACTGAAGCTTTCTTT
>.|17|TRBJ1-1|TRBV3-1|many
CASSPFSRVGVGTEAFF
TGTGCCAGCAGCCCGTTCTCCAGGGTCGGGGTGGGGACTGAAGCTTTCTTT
>.|13|TRBJ1-6|TRBV2|few
CASSGGGNSPLHF
TGTGCCAGCAGTGGAGGGGGGAATTCACCCCTCCACTTT
>.|11|TRBJ1-2|TRBV7-9|many
CASSSKGIYTF
TGTGCCAGCAGCTCAAAGGGGATATACACCTTC
>.|13|TRBJ1-2|TRBV28|large
CASTIVGLYGYTF
TGTGCCAGCACGATCGTCGGACTCTATGGCTACACCTTC
>.|14|TRBJ2-2|TRBV10-1|large
CASKEAPNTGELFF
TGCGCCAGCAAGGAGGCCCCGAACACCGGGGAGCTGTTTTTT
>.|14|TRBJ2-3|TRBV5-1|many
CASSLPQGSDTQYF
TGCGCCAGCAGCTTGCCCCAGGGTTCAGATACGCAGTATTTT
>TRBD1|15|TRBJ2-2|TRBV28|many
CASSRQGVRTGELFF
TGTGCCAGCAGCCGACAGGGGGTTAGGACCGGGGAGCTGTTTTTT
>.|14|TRBJ1-1|TRBV5-1|medium-sized
CASTRGEATTEAFF
TGCGCCAGTACGCGGGGAGAGGCGACCACTGAAGCTTTCTTT
>.|13|TRBJ2-1|TRBV6-6|many
CASTPLQYNEQFF
TGTGCCAGCACCCCATTACAGTACAATGAGCAGTTCTTC
>TRBD1|18|TRBJ2-6|TRBV12-3/TRBV12-4|medium-sized
CASSLKGTGGTGANVLTF
TGTGCCAGCAGTTTAAAGGGGACAGGGGGTACTGGGGCCAACGTCCTGACTTTC
>.|16|TRBJ2-2|TRBV20-1|many
CSARDRRQGLTGELFF
TGCAGTGCTAGAGATCGGCGGCAGGGTTTAACCGGGGAGCTGTTTTTT